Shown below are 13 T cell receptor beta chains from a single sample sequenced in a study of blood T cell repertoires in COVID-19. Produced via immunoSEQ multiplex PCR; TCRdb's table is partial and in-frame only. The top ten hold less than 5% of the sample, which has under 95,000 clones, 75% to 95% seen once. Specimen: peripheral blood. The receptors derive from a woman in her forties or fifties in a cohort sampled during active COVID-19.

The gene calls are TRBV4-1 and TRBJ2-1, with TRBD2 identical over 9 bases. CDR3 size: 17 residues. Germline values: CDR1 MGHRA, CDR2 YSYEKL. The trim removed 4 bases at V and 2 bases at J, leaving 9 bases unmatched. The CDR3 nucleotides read TGCGCCAGCAGCCTGTCCCGCGGCGGGGGGGCCTACAATGAGCAGTTCTTC. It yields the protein CASSLSRGGGAYNEQFF.

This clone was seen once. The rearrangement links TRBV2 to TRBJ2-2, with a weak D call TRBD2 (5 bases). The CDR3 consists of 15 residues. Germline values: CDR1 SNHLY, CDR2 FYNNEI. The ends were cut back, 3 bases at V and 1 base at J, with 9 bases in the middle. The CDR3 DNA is TGTGCCAGCAGTGATACGAGCGGGAACACCGGGGAGCTGTTTTTT. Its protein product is CASSDTSGNTGELFF.

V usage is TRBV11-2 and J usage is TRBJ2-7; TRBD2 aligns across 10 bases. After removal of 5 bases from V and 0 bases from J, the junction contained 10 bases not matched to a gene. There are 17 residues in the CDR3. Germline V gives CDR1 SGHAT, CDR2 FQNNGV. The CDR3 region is CASSPIGEREGSYEQYF. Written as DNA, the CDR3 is TGTGCCAGCAGCCCGATAGGGGAGCGGGAGGGCTCCTACGAGCAGTACTTC.

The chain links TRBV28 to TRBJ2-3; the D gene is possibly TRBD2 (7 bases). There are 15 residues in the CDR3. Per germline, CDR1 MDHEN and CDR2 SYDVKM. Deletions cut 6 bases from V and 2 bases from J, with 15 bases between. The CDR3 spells CASSLRGANTDTQYF. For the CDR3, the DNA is TGTGCCAGCAGCTTACGGGGGGCGAACACAGATACGCAGTATTTT.

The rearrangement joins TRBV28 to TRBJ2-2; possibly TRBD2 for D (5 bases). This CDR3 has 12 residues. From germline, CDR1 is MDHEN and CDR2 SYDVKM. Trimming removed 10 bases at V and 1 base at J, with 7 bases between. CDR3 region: CATGVNTGELFF. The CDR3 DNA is TGTGCCACCGGGGTGAACACCGGGGAGCTGTTTTTT.

The CDR3 DNA follows: TGTGCCAGCAGTGAGACTAGCGGGACCAACGAGCAGTACTTC. This codes for CASSETSGTNEQYF. The chain employs TRBV6-4 and TRBJ2-7, with TRBD2 identical over 11 bases. CDR3 length: 14 residues. From germline, CDR1 is MRHNA and CDR2 SNTAGT. The J segment lost 5 bases and the V segment lost 3 bases, leaving 3 bases of the junction unmatched.

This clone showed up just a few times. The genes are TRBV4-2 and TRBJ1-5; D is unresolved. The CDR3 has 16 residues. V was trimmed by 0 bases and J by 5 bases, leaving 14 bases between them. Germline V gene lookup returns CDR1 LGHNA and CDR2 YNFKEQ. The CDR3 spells CASSQDLTRVDQPQHF. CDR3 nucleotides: TGTGCCAGCAGCCAAGATTTGACCCGGGTCGATCAGCCCCAGCATTTT.

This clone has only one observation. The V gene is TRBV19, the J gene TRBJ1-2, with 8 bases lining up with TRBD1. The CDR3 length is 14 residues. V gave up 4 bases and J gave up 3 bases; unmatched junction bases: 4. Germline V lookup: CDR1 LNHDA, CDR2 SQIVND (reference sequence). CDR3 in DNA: TGTGCCAGTAGTAGGGACAGGAGATACTATGGCTACACCTTC. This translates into CASSRDRRYYGYTF.

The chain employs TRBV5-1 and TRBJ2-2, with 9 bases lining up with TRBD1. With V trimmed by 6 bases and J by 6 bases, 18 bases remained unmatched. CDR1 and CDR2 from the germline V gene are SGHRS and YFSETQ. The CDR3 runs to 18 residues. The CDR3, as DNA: TGCGCCAGCAAGGCGTTCTTAGGGACAGGGCAGGCTGCCGGGGAGCTGTTTTTT. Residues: CASKAFLGTGQAAGELFF.

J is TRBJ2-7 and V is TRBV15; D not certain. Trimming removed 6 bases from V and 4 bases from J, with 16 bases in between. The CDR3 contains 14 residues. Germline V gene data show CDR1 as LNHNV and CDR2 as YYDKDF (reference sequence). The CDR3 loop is CATRGSTRNYEQYF. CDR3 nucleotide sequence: TGTGCCACCAGGGGCTCGACACGGAATTACGAGCAGTACTTC.

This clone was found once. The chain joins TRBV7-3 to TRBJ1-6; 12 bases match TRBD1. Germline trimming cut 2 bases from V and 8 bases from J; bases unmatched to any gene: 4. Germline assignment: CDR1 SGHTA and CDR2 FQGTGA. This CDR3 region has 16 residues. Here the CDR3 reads CASSLSGTGGDSPLHF. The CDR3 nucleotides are TGTGCCAGCAGCTTATCGGGGACAGGGGGCGATTCACCCCTCCACTTT.

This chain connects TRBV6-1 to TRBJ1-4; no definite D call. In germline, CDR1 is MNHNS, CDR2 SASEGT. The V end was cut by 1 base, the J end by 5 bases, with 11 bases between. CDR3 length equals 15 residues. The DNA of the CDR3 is TGTGCCAGCAGTGAAGAACTACGGCCGAATGAAAAACTGTTTTTT. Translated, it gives CASSEELRPNEKLFF.

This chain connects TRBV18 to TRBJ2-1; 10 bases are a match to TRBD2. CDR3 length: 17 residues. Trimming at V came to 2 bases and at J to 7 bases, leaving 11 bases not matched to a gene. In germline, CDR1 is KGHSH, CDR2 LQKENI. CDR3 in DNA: TGTGCCAGCTCACCAAATTCACTAGCGGGAAATGGGAATGAGCAGTTCTTC. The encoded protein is CASSPNSLAGNGNEQFF. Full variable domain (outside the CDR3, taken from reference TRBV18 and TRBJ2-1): NAGVMQNPRHLVRRRGQEARLRCSPMKGHSHVYWYRQLPEEGLKFMVYLQKENIIDESGMPKERFSAEFPKEGPSILRIQQVVRGDSAAYFCASSPNSLAGNGNEQFFGPGTRLTVL.